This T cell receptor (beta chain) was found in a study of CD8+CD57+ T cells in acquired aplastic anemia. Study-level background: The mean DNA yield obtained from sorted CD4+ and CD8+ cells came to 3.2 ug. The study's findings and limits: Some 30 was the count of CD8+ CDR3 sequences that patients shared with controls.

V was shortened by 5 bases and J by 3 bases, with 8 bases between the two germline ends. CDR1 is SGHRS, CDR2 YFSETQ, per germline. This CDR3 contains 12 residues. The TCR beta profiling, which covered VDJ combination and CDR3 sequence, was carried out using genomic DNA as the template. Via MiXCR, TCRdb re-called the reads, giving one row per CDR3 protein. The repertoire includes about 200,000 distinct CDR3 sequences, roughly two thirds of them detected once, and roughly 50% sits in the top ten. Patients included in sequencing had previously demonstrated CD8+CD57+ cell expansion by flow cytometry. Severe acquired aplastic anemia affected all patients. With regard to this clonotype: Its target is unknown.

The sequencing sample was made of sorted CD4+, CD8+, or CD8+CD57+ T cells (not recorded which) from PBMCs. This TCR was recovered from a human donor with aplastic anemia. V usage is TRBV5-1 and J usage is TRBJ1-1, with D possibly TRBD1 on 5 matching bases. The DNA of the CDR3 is TGCGCCAGCAGACGGGACGACACTGAAGCTTTCTTT. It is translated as CASRRDDTEAFF.